This TCR beta chain was retrieved from a study of multiple sclerosis patients with progressive multifocal leukoencephalopathy. Overall study: Controls were natalizumab-treated multiple sclerosis patients who did not develop PML, sampled longitudinally.

V shed 1 base and J 8 bases; nucleotides not matched to a gene: 4. The CDR3 consists of 15 residues. The germline V gene encodes CDR1 LGHNA and CDR2 YSLEER. Time point given: before natalizumab initiation. This was a survey-level run. The protocol was immunoSEQ multiplex PCR, while the TCRdb copy is restricted to in-frame clones and leaves out a portion. Seen here are some 30,000 clones, around 89% observed once, and the top ten hold roughly 1.5%. The source of this sequence is a human donor with multiple sclerosis. Sequenced: PBMCs. The J gene is TRBJ2-1, the V gene TRBV4-3; 11 bases agree with TRBD2. In nucleotides, the CDR3 is TGCGCCAGCAGCCAAGGACTAGCGGGAAGGGATGAGCAGTTCTTC. Translation gives CASSQGLAGRDEQFF.